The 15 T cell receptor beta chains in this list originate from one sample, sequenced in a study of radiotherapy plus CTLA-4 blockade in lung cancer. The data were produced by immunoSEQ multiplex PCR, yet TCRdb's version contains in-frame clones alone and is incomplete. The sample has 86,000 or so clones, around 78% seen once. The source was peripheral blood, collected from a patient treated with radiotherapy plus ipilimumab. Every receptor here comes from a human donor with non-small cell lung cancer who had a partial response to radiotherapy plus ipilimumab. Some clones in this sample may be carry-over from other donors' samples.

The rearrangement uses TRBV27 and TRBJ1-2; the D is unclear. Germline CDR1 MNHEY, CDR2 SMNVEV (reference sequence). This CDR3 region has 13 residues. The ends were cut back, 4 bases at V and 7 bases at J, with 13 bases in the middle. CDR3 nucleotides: TGTGCCAGCAGTTCACTTACAGAAGTTGGCTACACCTTC. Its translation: CASSSLTEVGYTF.

CDR3 region: CASSLEGTSIYNEQFF. Written as DNA, the CDR3 is TGCGCCAGCAGCTTGGAAGGGACTAGCATCTACAATGAGCAGTTCTTC. The V and J genes are TRBV5-1 and TRBJ2-1; 9 bases agree with TRBD2. The CDR3 has 16 residues. Germline CDR1 reads SGHRS; CDR2 reads YFSETQ. J lost 3 bases, V lost 0 bases, and 4 bases had no gene match.

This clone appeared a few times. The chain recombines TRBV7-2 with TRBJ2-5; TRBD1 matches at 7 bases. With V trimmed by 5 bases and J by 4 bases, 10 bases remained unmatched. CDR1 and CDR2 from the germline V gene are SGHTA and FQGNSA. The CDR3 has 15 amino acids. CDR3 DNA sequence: TGTGCCAGCAGCCTTCTCGGGACAGAGATAGAGACCCAGTACTTC. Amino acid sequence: CASSLLGTEIETQYF.

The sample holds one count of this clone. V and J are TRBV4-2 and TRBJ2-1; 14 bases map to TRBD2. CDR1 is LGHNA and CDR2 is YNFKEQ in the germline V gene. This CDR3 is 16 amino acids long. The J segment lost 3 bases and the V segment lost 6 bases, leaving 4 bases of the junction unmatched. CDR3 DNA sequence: TGTGCCAGCAGAGCGGGACTAGCGGGAGTCTACAATGAGCAGTTCTTC. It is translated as CASRAGLAGVYNEQFF.

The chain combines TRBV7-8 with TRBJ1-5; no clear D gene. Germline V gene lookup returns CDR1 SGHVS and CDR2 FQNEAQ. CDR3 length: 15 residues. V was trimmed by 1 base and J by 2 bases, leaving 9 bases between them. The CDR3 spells CASSLGGVGNQPQHF. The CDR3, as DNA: TGTGCCAGCAGCTTAGGGGGAGTGGGCAATCAGCCCCAGCATTTT.

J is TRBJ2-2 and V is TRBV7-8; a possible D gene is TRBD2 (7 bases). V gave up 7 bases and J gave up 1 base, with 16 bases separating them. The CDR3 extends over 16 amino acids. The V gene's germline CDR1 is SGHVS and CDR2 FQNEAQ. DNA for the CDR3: TGTGCCAGCAACCACCGCGGGGGCGGGAACACCGGGGAGCTGTTTTTT. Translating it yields CASNHRGGGNTGELFF.

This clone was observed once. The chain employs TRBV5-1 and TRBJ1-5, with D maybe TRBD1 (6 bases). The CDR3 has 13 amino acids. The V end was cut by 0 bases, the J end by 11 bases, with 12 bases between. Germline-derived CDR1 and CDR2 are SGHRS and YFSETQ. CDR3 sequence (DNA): TGCGCCAGCAGCTTGGATGGTGAGGGGGCCCAGCATTTT. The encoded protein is CASSLDGEGAQHF.

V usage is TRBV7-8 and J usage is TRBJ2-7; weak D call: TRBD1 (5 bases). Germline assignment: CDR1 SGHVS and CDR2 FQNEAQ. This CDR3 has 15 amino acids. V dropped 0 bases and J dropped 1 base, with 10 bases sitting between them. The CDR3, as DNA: TGTGCCAGCAGCTTAGCTATGCAGGGATCCTACGAGCAGTACTTC. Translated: CASSLAMQGSYEQYF.

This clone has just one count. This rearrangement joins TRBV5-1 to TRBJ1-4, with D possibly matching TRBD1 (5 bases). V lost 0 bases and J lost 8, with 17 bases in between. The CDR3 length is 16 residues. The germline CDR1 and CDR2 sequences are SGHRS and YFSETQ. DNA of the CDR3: TGCGCCAGCAGCTTGGAGCCCGCAGGGCGATCCGAAAAACTGTTTTTT. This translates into CASSLEPAGRSEKLFF.

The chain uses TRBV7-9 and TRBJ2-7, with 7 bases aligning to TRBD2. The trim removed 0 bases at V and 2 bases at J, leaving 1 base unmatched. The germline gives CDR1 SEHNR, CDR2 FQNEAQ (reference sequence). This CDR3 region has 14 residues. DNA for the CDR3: TGTGCCAGCAGCTTAGCAGGGACTACCTACGAGCAGTACTTC. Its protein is CASSLAGTTYEQYF. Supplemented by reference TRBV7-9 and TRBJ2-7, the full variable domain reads DTGVSQNPRHKITKRGQNVTFRCDPISEHNRLYWYRQTLGQGPEFLTYFQNEAQLEKSRLLSDRFSAERPKGSFSTLEIQRTEQGDSAMYLCASSLAGTTYEQYFGPGTRLTVT.

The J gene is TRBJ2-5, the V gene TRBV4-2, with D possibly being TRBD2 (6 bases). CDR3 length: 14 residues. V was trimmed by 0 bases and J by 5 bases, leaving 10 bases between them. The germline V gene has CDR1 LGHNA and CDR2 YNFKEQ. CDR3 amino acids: CASSQELGRETQYF. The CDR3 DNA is TGTGCCAGCAGCCAAGAATTGGGGAGGGAGACCCAGTACTTC.

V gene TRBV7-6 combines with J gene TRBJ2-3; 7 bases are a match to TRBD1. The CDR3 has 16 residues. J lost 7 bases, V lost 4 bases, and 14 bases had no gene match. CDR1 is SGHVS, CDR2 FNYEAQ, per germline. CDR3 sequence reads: CASSSFGNRGFHTQYF. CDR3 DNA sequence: TGTGCCAGCAGCTCCTTTGGGAACAGGGGCTTCCATACGCAGTATTTT.

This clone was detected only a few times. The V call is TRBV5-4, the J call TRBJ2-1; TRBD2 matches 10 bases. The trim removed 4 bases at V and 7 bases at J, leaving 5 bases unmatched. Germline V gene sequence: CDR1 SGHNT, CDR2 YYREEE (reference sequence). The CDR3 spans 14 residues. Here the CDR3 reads CASSASGGFNEQFF. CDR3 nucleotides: TGTGCCAGCAGCGCTAGCGGGGGATTTAATGAGCAGTTCTTC.

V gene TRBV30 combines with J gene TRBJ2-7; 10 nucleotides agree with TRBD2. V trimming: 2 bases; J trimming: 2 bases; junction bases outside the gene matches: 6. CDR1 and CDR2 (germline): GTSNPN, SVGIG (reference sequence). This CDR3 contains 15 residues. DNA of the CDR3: TGTGCCTGGAGTCGTGGACTAGCGGATACCTACGAGCAGTACTTC. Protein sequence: CAWSRGLADTYEQYF.

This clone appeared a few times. The CDR3: CATSSLPQGQETQYF. The CDR3 DNA reads as TGTGCCACCAGCTCCCTCCCCCAGGGCCAAGAGACCCAGTACTTC. This chain links TRBV15 with TRBJ2-5; tentatively, D is TRBD1 (5 bases). Germline V gene lookup returns CDR1 LNHNV and CDR2 YYDKDF (reference sequence). This CDR3 is 15 amino acids long. Trimming removed 5 bases from V and 1 base from J, with 14 bases in between.